A single sample is the source of the 17 T cell receptor beta chains below, sequenced in a study of shared clonotypes between healthy human individuals. Profiling relied on immunoSEQ multiplex PCR, and the TCRdb table lists in-frame clones only, not all of them. Seen here are more than 2,000,000 clones, 90% to 95% observed once, and the top ten hold 0.39%. Sequencing used naive CD4+ T cells from PBMCs. The subset here: CD45RA+ positively selected. The source of these receptors is a man between 18 and 29 years old in good health. Some clones in this sample may be carry-over from other donors' samples.

The V gene is TRBV19, the J gene TRBJ2-2, with 7 bases lining up with TRBD1. CDR1 and CDR2 (germline): LNHDA, SQIVND (reference sequence). The CDR3 consists of 16 residues. The J segment lost 4 bases and the V segment lost 5 bases, leaving 10 bases of the junction unmatched. The DNA of the CDR3 is TGTGCCAGTAGTGTCTCCCGGGACAGACTCACCGGGGAGCTGTTTTTT. Protein sequence: CASSVSRDRLTGELFF.

V is TRBV5-1 and J is TRBJ2-1, with TRBD2 identical over 7 bases. CDR1 is SGHRS, CDR2 YFSETQ, per germline. CDR3 length: 15 residues. V lost 2 bases to trimming and J lost 2 bases; unmatched junction nucleotides: 4. The CDR3 reads CASSLGEGPYNEQFF. In DNA form, the CDR3 reads TGCGCCAGCAGCTTAGGGGAGGGTCCCTACAATGAGCAGTTCTTC.

As regards this clone: The same CDR3 arises from other DNA sequences in this sample as well. The J gene is TRBJ2-3, the V gene TRBV7-2; TRBD1 matches 8 bases. The CDR3 sequence is 13 residues long. Germline values: CDR1 SGHTA, CDR2 FQGNSA. Unmatched junction bases numbered 3, after V lost 5 bases and J lost 5 bases. CDR3 bases: TGTGCCAGCAGCCCACAGGGGGGAGATACGCAGTATTTT. Its translation: CASSPQGGDTQYF.

This clone was detected only once. The chain combines TRBV28 with TRBJ2-7; D is possibly TRBD2 (6 bases). CDR1 is MDHEN, CDR2 SYDVKM, per germline. The CDR3 is 13 amino acids. V lost 5 bases and J lost 3, with 11 bases in between. The CDR3 DNA reads TGTGCCAGCAGTGGGGGGTCACACTACGAGCAGTACTTC. Amino acid sequence: CASSGGSHYEQYF. The whole variable domain, filled in from reference TRBV28 and TRBJ2-7, reads DVKVTQSSRYLVKRTGEKVFLECVQDMDHENMFWYRQDPGLGLRLIYFSYDVKMKEKGDIPEGYSVSREKKERFSLILESASTNQTSMYLCASSGGSHYEQYFGPGTRLTVT.

The chain recombines TRBV5-1 with TRBJ2-1; 8 bases are a match to TRBD1. The CDR3 has 16 amino acids. Germline lookup yields CDR1 SGHRS and CDR2 YFSETQ. Germline trimming cut 7 bases from V and 8 bases from J; bases unmatched to any gene: 17. The CDR3: CASARPEGTGGYEQFF. The CDR3 nucleotides read TGCGCCAGCGCCAGGCCTGAGGGCACAGGGGGGTATGAGCAGTTCTTC. Looking up the rest from reference TRBV5-1 and TRBJ2-1 gives the full variable domain: KAGVTQTPRYLIKTRGQQVTLSCSPISGHRSVSWYQQTPGQGLQFLFEYFSETQRNKGNFPGRFSGRQFSNSRSEMNVSTLELGDSALYLCASARPEGTGGYEQFFGPGTRLTVL.

The genes are TRBV7-3 and TRBJ2-1, with no clear D. V dropped 4 bases and J dropped 9 bases, with 13 bases sitting between them. The V gene's germline CDR1 is SGHTA and CDR2 FQGTGA. CDR3 length equals 13 residues. In DNA form, the CDR3 reads TGTGCCAGCAGCTCAGACCCCATTACTGAGCAGTTCTTC. Residues: CASSSDPITEQFF.

The genes are TRBV6-6 and TRBJ1-4; 7 positions match TRBD1. The V gene's germline CDR1 is MNHNY and CDR2 SVGAGI (reference sequence). This CDR3 is 14 amino acids long. The V gene end was trimmed by 6 bases and the J gene end by 5 bases; junction bases not matched to a gene: 6. Here the CDR3 DNA reads TGTGCCAGCAGGAAGGGACAGAAAAATGAAAAACTGTTTTTT. This translates into CASRKGQKNEKLFF.

This chain links TRBV28 with TRBJ1-1, with D possibly matching TRBD1 (6 bases). V was pared by 5 bases and J by 0 bases, with 22 bases between. The CDR3 runs 18 residues. Germline lookup yields CDR1 MDHEN and CDR2 SYDVKM. CDR3 DNA sequence: TGTGCCAGCAGTCCCCCCTGGGGGGGGCCGAGCGTGAACACTGAAGCTTTCTTT. Translated, it gives CASSPPWGGPSVNTEAFF.

CDR3 residues: CASSITGSSNYGYTF. The CDR3 coding sequence is TGTGCCAGCAGCATTACAGGGTCCTCGAACTATGGCTACACCTTC. V is TRBV7-3 and J is TRBJ1-2, with D maybe TRBD1 (6 bases). Germline V gene sequence: CDR1 SGHTA, CDR2 FQGTGA. This CDR3 is 15 amino acids long. V was pared by 5 bases and J by 2 bases, with 15 bases between.

The genes are TRBV5-4 and TRBJ2-1; D is possibly TRBD2 (7 bases). Deletions cut 4 bases from V and 3 bases from J, with 14 bases between. The CDR3 covers 15 residues. Germline CDR1 SGHNT, CDR2 YYREEE (reference sequence). CDR3 DNA sequence: TGTGCCAGCAGCCTGGGGGGGGCGCACTACAATGAGCAGTTCTTC. Translating gives CASSLGGAHYNEQFF.

CDR3 protein: CAWRLAGAIDTQYF. CDR3 coding DNA: TGTGCCTGGAGGCTAGCGGGAGCGATAGATACGCAGTATTTT. V is TRBV30 and J is TRBJ2-3; TRBD2 matches at 10 bases. Unmatched junction bases numbered 5, after V lost 3 bases and J lost 5 bases. Per the germline V gene, CDR1 is GTSNPN and CDR2 is SVGIG (reference sequence). The CDR3 extends over 14 amino acids. Using reference TRBV30 and TRBJ2-3 for the parts outside the CDR3, the full variable domain is SQTIHQWPATLVQPVGSPLSLECTVEGTSNPNLYWYRQAAGRGLQLLFYSVGIGQISSEVPQNLSASRPQDRQFILSSKKLLLSDSGFYLCAWRLAGAIDTQYFGPGTRLTVL.

The chain couples TRBV30 to TRBJ2-3, with unresolved D. This CDR3 region has 16 residues. The germline gives CDR1 GTSNPN, CDR2 SVGIG (reference sequence). V was trimmed by 5 bases and J by 0 bases, leaving 18 bases between them. The CDR3, as DNA: TGTGCCTGGTCTCCAGGAAACGGTGCTAGCACAGATACGCAGTATTTT. As protein: CAWSPGNGASTDTQYF. The full variable domain, in which reference TRBV30 and TRBJ2-3 provide the parts outside the CDR3, is SQTIHQWPATLVQPVGSPLSLECTVEGTSNPNLYWYRQAAGRGLQLLFYSVGIGQISSEVPQNLSASRPQDRQFILSSKKLLLSDSGFYLCAWSPGNGASTDTQYFGPGTRLTVL.

The rearrangement uses TRBV27 and TRBJ2-5, with 11 bases fitting TRBD1. Germline-derived CDR1 and CDR2 are MNHEY and SMNVEV (reference sequence). J was trimmed by 1 base and V by 8 bases; bases with no gene match: 12. The CDR3 totals 17 residues. The CDR3 sequence: CASRKGTGTGGQETQYF. As DNA, the CDR3 is TGTGCCAGCCGAAAGGGAACCGGGACAGGGGGCCAAGAGACCCAGTACTTC.

The rearrangement links TRBV28 to TRBJ2-5, with D hard to call. V gave up 2 bases and J gave up 1 base, with 17 bases separating them. The germline V gene encodes CDR1 MDHEN and CDR2 SYDVKM. CDR3 length equals 17 residues. CDR3 DNA: TGTGCCAGCAGTTTACCGAAGGATGTCCCGGGCCAAGAGACCCAGTACTTC. Protein product: CASSLPKDVPGQETQYF.

With regard to this clone: This sample includes further DNA sequences coding for the same CDR3. The chain links TRBV7-2 to TRBJ2-7; D is unclear. Germline values: CDR1 SGHTA, CDR2 FQGNSA. Trimming shortened V by 3 bases and J by 1 base, and 10 bases separated the two germline ends. The CDR3 totals 14 residues. The CDR3 DNA reads as TGTGCCAGCAGCTTGACGGGTGGGTCCTACGAGCAGTACTTC. Its translation: CASSLTGGSYEQYF.

The V and J genes are TRBV6-5 and TRBJ1-2; D is ambiguous. The germline CDR1 and CDR2 sequences are MNHEY and SVGAGI. The CDR3 is made up of 15 amino acids. Trimming stripped 6 bases from V and 0 bases from J, with 14 bases between. CDR3: CASSPWEGANYGYTF. CDR3 sequence (DNA): TGTGCCAGCAGCCCATGGGAGGGAGCTAACTATGGCTACACCTTC.

The V call is TRBV19, the J call TRBJ1-2, with D hard to call. Germline lookup yields CDR1 LNHDA and CDR2 SQIVND (reference sequence). The CDR3 sequence is 11 residues long. Between the trimmed V and J ends, which lost 6 bases and 4 bases, there was a span of 6 bases. The CDR3 coding sequence is TGTGCCAGTAGGGGTTCCTATGGCTACACCTTC. It codes for CASRGSYGYTF.